This is a list of T cell receptor beta chains from one sample in a study of technical replicates of blood from a handful of donors. Some clones are missing from TCRdb's copy, which holds only in-frame ones; the method was immunoSEQ multiplex PCR. The sample holds roughly 80,000 clones; roughly nine tenths are singletons and the top ten take around 0.24%. Sequencing was done on a sample of T cells isolated from PBMCs. The receptor set was obtained from a human donor in good health. The CDR3 runs from the conserved cysteine through the conserved F or W. The D gene is left open where the match is weak. Clone size, where shown, is once, few, many, or a class for clones that have expanded.

CDR3nt,CDR3aa,j_gene,abundance,d_gene,v_gene
TGTGCCAGCAGTTCGGGACAGGCAGACTACGAGCAGTACTTC,CASSSGQADYEQYF,TRBJ2-7,.,TRBD1,TRBV27
TGTGCCAGTCTCGGCACAGATACGCAGTATTTT,CASLGTDTQYF,TRBJ2-3,.,.,TRBV9
TGTGCCAGCAGCGCCGACAGGGTCTATGGCTACACCTTC,CASSADRVYGYTF,TRBJ1-2,.,TRBD1,TRBV14
TGTGCCAGCAGCTTAGCCCCTTCGGGGGGGACTGAAGCTTTCTTT,CASSLAPSGGTEAFF,TRBJ1-1,.,.,TRBV11-2
TGCGCCAGCAGCTACGGACAGGCCCATAATGAGCAGTTCTTC,CASSYGQAHNEQFF,TRBJ2-1,.,TRBD1,TRBV4-1
TGTGCCAGCAGCAAGGTGACCATAGACAGGGGCCCTCCACCTGAAGCTTTCTTT,CASSKVTIDRGPPPEAFF,TRBJ1-1,.,.,TRBV21-1
TGTGCCACCAGCAGAACCGGGACAGGTATCGGGGAGCTGTTTTTT,CATSRTGTGIGELFF,TRBJ2-2,.,TRBD1,TRBV15
TGTGCCAGCAGTTTAAGAGGCGGACTAGCGGGAAAGGGCGAGCAGTACTTC,CASSLRGGLAGKGEQYF,TRBJ2-7,.,TRBD2,TRBV27
TGTGCCGGTTCTCCCTACAGGGGTGGCTACACCTTC,CAGSPYRGGYTF,TRBJ1-2,.,TRBD1,TRBV30
TGTGCCAGCAGCCCCACAGGCTCCTATAATTCACCCCTCCACTTT,CASSPTGSYNSPLHF,TRBJ1-6,.,.,TRBV27
TGTGCCAGCAGAATTACCGGGACAGGGATCTACGAGCAGTACTTC,CASRITGTGIYEQYF,TRBJ2-7,.,TRBD1,TRBV27
TGTGCCAGCAGCTTACAGACAGATACGCAGTATTTT,CASSLQTDTQYF,TRBJ2-3,.,.,TRBV7-9
TGTGCCAGCAGCACACGACAGGGTCTCGGGTATGGCTACACCTTC,CASSTRQGLGYGYTF,TRBJ1-2,.,TRBD1,TRBV9
TGTGCCAGCAGCTTGGGAGGTTGGGGCGATGGCTACACCTTC,CASSLGGWGDGYTF,TRBJ1-2,.,.,TRBV5-4
TGCGCCAGCAGCTCAGGACTAGCGGGAGGAGTCACCGGGGAGCTGTTTTTT,CASSSGLAGGVTGELFF,TRBJ2-2,.,TRBD2,TRBV5-1
TGTGCCAGCAGTTTATCGTCACAGGGCAATCAGCCCCAGCATTTT,CASSLSSQGNQPQHF,TRBJ1-5,.,.,TRBV27
TGTGCCAGCAGCTTACAAGACAGGGGGGATTTATATGGCTACACCTTC,CASSLQDRGDLYGYTF,TRBJ1-2,.,TRBD1,TRBV5-8
TGTGCCGCGAAAGGAGGAGGAAACACCATATATTTT,CAAKGGGNTIYF,TRBJ1-3,.,.,TRBV19
TGTGCCATCAGTAACGGGGGTATCTCGGACACTGAAGCTTTCTTT,CAISNGGISDTEAFF,TRBJ1-1,.,.,TRBV10-3
TGTGCCTGGAGTACGACAGGGCTCACCTACGAGCAGTACTTC,CAWSTTGLTYEQYF,TRBJ2-7,.,TRBD1,TRBV30
TGTGCCAGCAGCTTAGTGGCCGGGGTAGCGAACGAGCAGTTCTTC,CASSLVAGVANEQFF,TRBJ2-1,.,.,TRBV11-3
TGTGCCAGCAGCAAAGAGACGGGGGAGTCCTACAATGAGCAGTTCTTC,CASSKETGESYNEQFF,TRBJ2-1,.,.,TRBV21-1
TGCAGCGTGGAGAGCTCTGGAAACACCATATATTTT,CSVESSGNTIYF,TRBJ1-3,.,.,TRBV29-1
TGCGCCAGCAGCCAAACAGGGATCGGAAACACCATATATTTT,CASSQTGIGNTIYF,TRBJ1-3,once,.,TRBV5-1
TGTGCCAGCAGCTTAGTGGGCGCGAAAATGGGCTCCTACAATGAGCAGTTCTTC,CASSLVGAKMGSYNEQFF,TRBJ2-1,.,.,TRBV7-9
TGCGCCAGCAGCTTGGCCTCGGAGGAGACCCAGTACTTC,CASSLASEETQYF,TRBJ2-5,.,.,TRBV5-1
TGTGCCAGCAGTCCCGAAACCACATACGAGCAGTACTTC,CASSPETTYEQYF,TRBJ2-7,.,.,TRBV6-5
TGTGCCAGCAGTTCCCTGGGCGGTCGGGGTTCGCACGAGCAGTACTTC,CASSSLGGRGSHEQYF,TRBJ2-7,.,.,TRBV6-5
TGTGCCAGCAGTTTAATTGGCGGGACGGACAATGAGCAGTTCTTC,CASSLIGGTDNEQFF,TRBJ2-1,.,.,TRBV27
TGTGCCATCAGAGACAGGGACACAGATACGCAGTATTTT,CAIRDRDTDTQYF,TRBJ2-3,.,TRBD1,TRBV10-3
TGTGCCAGCAGCGTAGGACTGGGGGGGACCACTGAAGCTTTCTTT,CASSVGLGGTTEAFF,TRBJ1-1,.,.,TRBV27
TGTGCCACCAGCAGAGGGACAGGGGTCGCCTATGGCTACACCTTC,CATSRGTGVAYGYTF,TRBJ1-2,few,TRBD1,TRBV15
TGTGCCAGCAGCTTAATCCCAACCGGGGAGCTGTTTTTT,CASSLIPTGELFF,TRBJ2-2,.,.,TRBV7-9
TGTGCTAGTGGTTTGAACAGGGCCAATCAGCCCCAGCATTTT,CASGLNRANQPQHF,TRBJ1-5,.,.,TRBV12-5
TGTGCCAGCAGCTATACTGCCCCGGGAAACACCATATATTTT,CASSYTAPGNTIYF,TRBJ1-3,.,.,TRBV5-4
TGTGCCATCAGTGACGATATGACGAGGGGCTACACCTTC,CAISDDMTRGYTF,TRBJ1-2,.,.,TRBV10-3
TGTGCCAGTAGTCTGGGACAGGGCGTTAATGAAAAACTGTTTTTT,CASSLGQGVNEKLFF,TRBJ1-4,.,TRBD1,TRBV19